This is a list of T cell receptor beta chains from one sample in a study of T-cell memory formation after mild COVID-19. TCRdb used MiXCR to reprocess the 5' RACE reads, holding one entry per CDR3 protein. The table has 350,000 to 500,000 distinct CDR3 sequences, roughly 17% seen once. Sequencing input: PBMCs or a T cell subset sorted from them (not recorded which). The origin of the receptors is a man aged 18 to 35 who had mild COVID-19 (a few samples of this study predate the infection). Cell type and time point are not known. CDR3s leave out the opening cysteine and the closing phenylalanine or tryptophan. The D gene is left open where the match is weak.

V gene | CDR3 length | D gene | CDR3 protein
TRBV18 | 13 | TRBD2 | ASSPEASGRGEQF
TRBV12-3/TRBV12-4 | 11 | . | ASSDFSYNEQF
TRBV7-9 | 13 | TRBD1 | ASRSGTGSTDTQY
TRBV10-1 | 12 | TRBD1 | ASSESGQGGEQY
TRBV7-8 | 13 | TRBD1 | ASSLGQGGYYGYT
TRBV29-1 | 11 | . | SVEVGGSPEAF
TRBV5-1 | 13 | . | ASSLASLAPYEQY
TRBV7-2 | 11 | . | ASSLVGGRPQH
TRBV15 | 16 | . | ATSRDQTAGAVGQPQH
TRBV25-1 | 11 | . | ASSDSGGETQY
TRBV5-1 | 11 | TRBD2 | ASSSGTRETQY
TRBV20-1 | 11 | . | SARNAGSGEQF
TRBV5-1 | 13 | TRBD2 | ASSPTSGIKETQY
TRBV2 | 11 | . | ASSEDQIHEQF
TRBV24-1 | 11 | . | ATSDFKGEELF
TRBV4-1 | 13 | . | ASSQEGRARYGYT
TRBV6-5 | 13 | TRBD1 | ASRGQALNNSPLH
TRBV7-9 | 13 | . | ASSLASGIPDTQY
TRBV7-9 | 9 | TRBD1 | ASSWDRPQY
TRBV24-1 | 11 | . | ATSDVGTYGYT
TRBV7-9 | 13 | . | ASGPRGFGTDTQY
TRBV12-3/TRBV12-4 | 15 | TRBD1 | ASSQAGGTGKNYEQY
TRBV7-2 | 14 | . | ASSFEGRANNQPQH
TRBV24-1 | 16 | . | ATSDLSRHRNSNQPQH
TRBV29-1 | 11 | . | SARQAAGLEQY
TRBV27 | 13 | . | ASSPWTAPNTEAF
TRBV7-8 | 13 | . | ASSLRVWVSTEAF
TRBV20-1 | 8 | . | SASDYGYT
TRBV3-1 | 11 | . | ASSQLAADTQY
TRBV7-9 | 12 | . | ASSPPRATDTQY
TRBV5-4 | 15 | TRBD2 | ASSAGTSGGQKETQY
TRBV5-4 | 12 | TRBD1 | ASSRQGALETQY
TRBV9 | 11 | . | ASSVSENYGYT
TRBV6-5 | 12 | . | ASSAFISGNTIY
TRBV4-3 | 11 | . | ASSQERGTAQH
TRBV15 | 13 | . | ATMLSGVEGTEAF
TRBV3-1 | 13 | . | ASSQADVRRGDLF
TRBV7-9 | 9 | . | ASSLWYGYT
TRBV12-3/TRBV12-4 | 14 | TRBD1 | ASSSLPGQGNYGYT
TRBV27 | 10 | TRBD2 | ASGGGYNEQF
TRBV11-2 | 12 | . | ASSSRTVGNIQY
TRBV6-2/TRBV6-3 | 14 | . | ASSHEQGLGNQPQH
TRBV28 | 10 | . | ASSVSGSGYT
TRBV5-5 | 13 | . | ASSLGLPEVETQY
TRBV7-9 | 11 | . | ASSSGPLSEQY
TRBV5-1 | 13 | . | ASSLASWSTDTQY
TRBV6-2/TRBV6-3 | 14 | TRBD1 | ASSYHRDRDWNEQY
TRBV5-6 | 12 | . | ASTQTTRTDTQY
TRBV6-2/TRBV6-3 | 16 | TRBD2 | ASSYWGPAGALTDTQY
TRBV20-1 | 9 | . | SARAVYEQY
TRBV27 | 13 | TRBD2 | ASSLSGTLYYEQY
TRBV6-5 | 11 | TRBD2 | ASRKRGTDTQY
TRBV5-1 | 13 | TRBD2 | ASSRKALAENIQY
TRBV7-6 | 13 | . | ASSPGPGDQETQY
TRBV4-2 | 13 | TRBD1 | ASSQGQQGGNTIY